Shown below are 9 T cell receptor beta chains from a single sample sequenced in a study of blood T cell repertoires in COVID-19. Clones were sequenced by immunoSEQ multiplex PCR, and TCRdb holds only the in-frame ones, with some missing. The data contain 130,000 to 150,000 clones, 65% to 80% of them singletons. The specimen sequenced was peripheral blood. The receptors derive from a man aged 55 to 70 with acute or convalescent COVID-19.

As DNA, the CDR3 is TGCAGTGCTAGTAGTTTGGCAGATAATTCACCCCTCCACTTT. Its protein is CSASSLADNSPLHF. The chain has TRBV20-1 and TRBJ1-6; D unclear. Germline V gene lookup returns CDR1 DFQATT and CDR2 SNEGSKA (reference sequence). The CDR3 is 14 residues long. Trimming took 3 bases from V and 5 from J, leaving 11 bases between them.

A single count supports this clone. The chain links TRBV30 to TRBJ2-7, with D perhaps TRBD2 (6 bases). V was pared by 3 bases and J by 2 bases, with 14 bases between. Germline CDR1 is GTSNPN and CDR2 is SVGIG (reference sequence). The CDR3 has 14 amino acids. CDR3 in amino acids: CAWRRGGGTYEQYF. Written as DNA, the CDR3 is TGTGCCTGGAGACGAGGCGGCGGGACCTACGAGCAGTACTTC.

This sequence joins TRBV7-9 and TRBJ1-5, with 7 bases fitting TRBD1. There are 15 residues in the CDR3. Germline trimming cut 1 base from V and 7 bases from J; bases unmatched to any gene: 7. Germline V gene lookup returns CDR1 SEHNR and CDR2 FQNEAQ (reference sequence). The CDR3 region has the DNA TGTGCCAGCAGCTTAGGCGAGGGGGCCTGGCAGCCCCAGCATTTT. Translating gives CASSLGEGAWQPQHF.

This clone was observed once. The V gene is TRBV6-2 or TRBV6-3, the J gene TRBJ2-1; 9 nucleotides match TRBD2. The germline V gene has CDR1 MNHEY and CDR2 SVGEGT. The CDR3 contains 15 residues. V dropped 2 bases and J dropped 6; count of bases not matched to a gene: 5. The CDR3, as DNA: TGTGCCAGCAGTTACGGCCCGGGACTAGCCAATGAGCAGTTCTTC. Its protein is CASSYGPGLANEQFF.

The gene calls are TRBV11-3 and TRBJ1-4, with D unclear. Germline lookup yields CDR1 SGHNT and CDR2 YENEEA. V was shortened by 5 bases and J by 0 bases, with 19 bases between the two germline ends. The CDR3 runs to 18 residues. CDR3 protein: CASSPSPPQEATNEKLFF. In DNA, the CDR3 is TGTGCCAGCAGCCCAAGTCCCCCTCAGGAGGCAACTAATGAAAAACTGTTTTTT. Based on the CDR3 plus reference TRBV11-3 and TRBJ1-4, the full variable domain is EAGVVQSPRYKIIEKKQPVAFWCNPISGHNTLYWYLQNLGQGPELLIRYENEEAVDDSQLPKDRFSAERLKGVDSTLKIQPAELGDSAVYLCASSPSPPQEATNEKLFFGSGTQLSVL.

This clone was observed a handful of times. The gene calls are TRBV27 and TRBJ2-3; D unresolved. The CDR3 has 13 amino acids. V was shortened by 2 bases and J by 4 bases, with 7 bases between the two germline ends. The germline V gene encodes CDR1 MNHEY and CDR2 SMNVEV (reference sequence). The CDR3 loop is CASSLISSDTQYF. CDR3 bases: TGTGCCAGCAGTTTAATTAGCTCAGATACGCAGTATTTT.

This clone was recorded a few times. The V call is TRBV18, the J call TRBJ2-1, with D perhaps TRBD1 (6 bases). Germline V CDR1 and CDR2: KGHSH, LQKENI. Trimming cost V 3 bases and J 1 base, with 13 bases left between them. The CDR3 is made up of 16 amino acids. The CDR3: CASSPNRASSYNEQFF. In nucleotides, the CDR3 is TGTGCCAGCTCACCTAACAGGGCTAGTTCCTACAATGAGCAGTTCTTC.

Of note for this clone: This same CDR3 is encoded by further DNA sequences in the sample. CDR3 in DNA: TGTGCCAGCAGTTTGGTGAGAACTGAAGCTTTCTTT. The encoded protein is CASSLVRTEAFF. The gene calls are TRBV28 and TRBJ1-1; no reliable D call. CDR1 and CDR2 from the germline V gene are MDHEN and SYDVKM. V lost 3 bases to trimming and J lost 5 bases, with 7 bases between them. The CDR3 is 12 amino acids.

CDR3 in amino acids: CASEDRGLGTEAFF. CDR3 bases: TGTGCCAGCGAGGACAGGGGGCTCGGCACTGAAGCTTTCTTT. The V and J genes are TRBV2 and TRBJ1-1; 11 nucleotides agree with TRBD1. CDR1 and CDR2 (germline): SNHLY, FYNNEI. With V trimmed by 8 bases and J by 4 bases, 6 bases remained unmatched. The CDR3 has 14 amino acids. Complete variable domain (other parts from reference TRBV2 and TRBJ1-1): EPEVTQTPSHQVTQMGQEVILRCVPISNHLYFYWYRQILGQKVEFLVSFYNNEISEKSEIFDDQFSVERPDGSNFTLKIRSTKLEDSAMYFCASEDRGLGTEAFFGQGTRLTVV.